These 31 T cell receptor beta chains share one sample of origin, sequenced in a study of T cell clonality in common variable immunodeficiency. Assay used: immunoSEQ multiplex PCR; TCRdb lists only in-frame clones, some missing. Listed here are fewer than 75,000 clones without any singletons, the top ten holding 1.5% to 2%. Material for sequencing was peripheral blood mononuclear cells. The receptor set was obtained from a person aged 18 to 75 in good health.

This clone was seen many times. The read gets to within 3 residues of the CDR3 end, and the germline J gene fills in the rest. J is TRBJ2-1 and V is TRBV15; no firm D call. V was clipped by 4 bases and J by 3 bases, with 7 bases between them. This CDR3 has 13 residues. CDR1 is LNHNV and CDR2 is YYDKDF in the germline V gene (reference sequence). CDR3 residues: CATSTSSYNEQFF. The CDR3 bases that were read are TGTGCCACCAGCACCTCTAGCTACAATGAG. The variable domain in full, with the rest retrieved from reference TRBV15 and TRBJ2-1, is DAMVIQNPRYQVTQFGKPVTLSCSQTLNHNVMYWYQQKSSQAPKLLFHYYDKDFNNEADTPDNFQSRRPNTSFCFLDIRSPGLGDTAMYLCATSTSSYNEQFFGPGTRLTVL.

Points on this clone: The read terminates 3 residues before the CDR3 end, so the remaining end is supplied by the germline J gene. V usage is TRBV19 and J usage is TRBJ1-5; 10 bases align to TRBD1. With 5 bases clipped from V and 6 bases from J, the junction kept 10 bases outside the gene matches. The CDR3 is made up of 16 amino acids. Germline V gene data show CDR1 as LNHDA and CDR2 as SQIVND (reference sequence). CDR3 bases read: TGTGCCAGTAGTGCCCTTAGACAGGGGGCAAGTCAGCCC. It codes for CASSALRQGASQP. The full-length CDR3 reads as CASSALRQGASQPQHF. The full variable domain, with the rest looked up from reference TRBV19 and TRBJ1-5, is DGGITQSPKYLFRKEGQNVTLSCEQNLNHDAMYWYRQDPGQGLRLIYYSQIVNDFQKGDIAEGYSVSREKKESFPLTVTSAQKNPTAFYLCASSALRQGASQPQHFGDGTRLSIL.

The table lists this clone with many counts. The CDR3 is cut off 3 residues early in the read; its end comes from the germline J gene. This rearrangement joins TRBV20-1 to TRBJ2-3, with 8 bases lining up with TRBD1. Germline V gene sequence: CDR1 DFQATT, CDR2 SNEGSKA (reference sequence). V lost 4 bases to trimming and J lost 0 bases; unmatched junction nucleotides: 9. There are 16 residues in the CDR3. The CDR3 loop is CSATYRGLGSTDTQYF. CDR3 bases read: TGCAGTGCTACCTACAGGGGGTTGGGGAGCACAGATACG.

In this sample, this clone turned up many times. Read sequence stops 3 residues before the CDR3 end, and the germline J gene provides the missing end. The chain has TRBV5-4 and TRBJ1-2; D is unclear. Germline CDR1 reads SGHNT; CDR2 reads YYREEE (reference sequence). The CDR3 has 13 residues. The V gene lost 0 bases and the J gene lost 5 bases, with 8 bases spanning the gap. CDR3 DNA, as far as it was read: TGTGCCAGCAGCTTGGACGAACTATATGGC. It is translated as CASSLDELYG. The whole CDR3 protein reads CASSLDELYGYTF.

This clone has a count of ten or more. The sequenced fragment ends 3 residues before the CDR3 boundary, so the rest is inferred from the germline J gene. The chain employs TRBV5-1 and TRBJ2-1; 9 nucleotides agree with TRBD2. From germline, CDR1 is SGHRS and CDR2 YFSETQ. V dropped 3 bases and J dropped 2; count of bases not matched to a gene: 6. This CDR3 comprises 16 residues. CDR3: CASSWEAGGAYNEQFF. Partial CDR3 DNA: TGCGCCAGCAGCTGGGAAGCGGGGGGCGCCTACAATGAG. The complete variable domain, with remaining parts taken from reference TRBV5-1 and TRBJ2-1, reads KAGVTQTPRYLIKTRGQQVTLSCSPISGHRSVSWYQQTPGQGLQFLFEYFSETQRNKGNFPGRFSGRQFSNSRSEMNVSTLELGDSALYLCASSWEAGGAYNEQFFGPGTRLTVL.

This clone was counted many times. The read gets to within 3 residues of the CDR3 end, and the germline J gene fills in the rest. The chain uses TRBV10-3 and TRBJ1-5; TRBD1 aligns across 12 bases. The ends lost 6 bases at V and 7 bases at J; junction bases unmatched: 7. From germline, CDR1 is ENHRY and CDR2 SYGVKD. This CDR3 contains 15 residues. The CDR3 spells CAISEGQGAAQPQHF. The DNA read from the CDR3 is TGTGCCATCAGCGAGGGACAGGGGGCGGCCCAGCCC.

This clone came up a few times. The read ends 3 residues early relative to the CDR3; the germline J gene fills the gap. This chain uses TRBV11-1 with TRBJ2-7, with TRBD1 matching over 7 bases. The CDR3 totals 15 residues. CDR1 is SGHAT, CDR2 FQDESV, per germline (reference sequence). V was clipped by 5 bases and J by 3 bases; unmatched bases: 10. This chain's CDR3 is CASSQTSGQHYEQYF. CDR3 DNA (partial): TGTGCCAGCAGCCAAACTTCGGGACAGCACTACGAG.

This clone was seen many times. The read halts 3 residues ahead of the CDR3 end, with the missing end drawn from the germline J gene. The gene calls are TRBV7-3 and TRBJ2-6, with a tentative D call TRBD1 (6 bases). The germline V gene has CDR1 SGHTA and CDR2 FQGTGA. The CDR3 is 17 residues long. Trimming removed 5 bases from V and 0 bases from J, with 14 bases in between. The CDR3: CASSRGHDGSGANVLTF. The part of the CDR3 DNA that was read is TGTGCCAGCAGCCGGGGACACGACGGCTCTGGGGCCAACGTC.

This clone was detected many times. The observed sequence ends 3 residues before the CDR3 terminus, with the missing tail filled in from the germline J gene. The chain recombines TRBV18 with TRBJ2-2; no reliable D call. Germline CDR1 is KGHSH and CDR2 is LQKENI. The CDR3 totals 12 residues. Trimming shortened V by 5 bases and J by 3 bases, and 4 bases separated the two germline ends. The covered CDR3 bases are TGTGCCAGCTCATCCTACACCGGGGAG. This translates into CASSSYTGE. The whole CDR3 protein is CASSSYTGELFF.

This clone was seen at least ten times. The CDR3 end lies 3 residues beyond the end of the read and is filled in from the germline J gene. V is TRBV13 and J is TRBJ2-5; D is perhaps TRBD1 (5 bases). Germline CDR1 reads PRHDT; CDR2 reads FYEKMQ (reference sequence). Trimming cost V 2 bases and J 6 bases, with 16 bases left between them. The CDR3 runs to 15 residues. CDR3 amino acids: CASSLWPADTQTQYF. The CDR3 bases that were read are TGTGCCAGCAGCTTATGGCCGGCGGACACGCAGACC.

This clone has a count of ten or more. The read ends 3 residues early relative to the CDR3; the germline J gene fills the gap. This sequence joins TRBV5-1 and TRBJ2-2; possible D gene TRBD1, 5 bases. The germline CDR1 and CDR2 sequences are SGHRS and YFSETQ. V was cut by 0 bases and J by 0 bases, with 6 bases left in between. This CDR3 contains 15 residues. The CDR3 DNA, read in part, is TGCGCCAGCAGCTTGGTAGGGGCGAACACCGGGGAG. Translated: CASSLVGANTGE. The whole CDR3 sequence reads CASSLVGANTGELFF.

This clone was detected many times. The read falls 3 residues short of the CDR3 end, and the missing part is taken from the germline J gene. V is TRBV19 and J is TRBJ1-2; D is uncertain. CDR1 is LNHDA, CDR2 SQIVND, per germline (reference sequence). This CDR3 is 13 amino acids long. Trimming removed 0 bases from V and 4 bases from J, with 6 bases in between. This CDR3 is CASSIDPIYGYTF. The sequenced CDR3 bases are TGTGCCAGTAGTATAGATCCCATCTATGGC.

This clone was detected many times. The CDR3 end falls 3 residues outside the read, so it is completed with the germline J gene. The V call is TRBV20-1, the J call TRBJ2-3, with 11 bases identical to TRBD2. The germline CDR1 and CDR2 sequences are DFQATT and SNEGSKA (reference sequence). The CDR3 contains 17 residues. V gave up 5 bases and J gave up 4 bases; unmatched junction bases: 14. This CDR3 is CSAPVIAGGPGADTQYF. Incomplete CDR3 DNA: TGCAGTGCTCCGGTGATAGCGGGGGGGCCGGGGGCAGATACG.

This clone was picked up many times. With the read ending 3 residues before the CDR3 end, the germline J gene is used to fill in that end. The chain combines TRBV9 with TRBJ1-1; no reliable D call. The length of the CDR3 is 14 residues. V gave up 0 bases and J gave up 1 base, with 7 bases separating them. Germline-derived CDR1 and CDR2 are SGDLS and YYNGEE. The CDR3 spells CASSVALRNTEAFF. The sequenced part of the CDR3 DNA is TGTGCCAGCAGCGTAGCTCTTAGGAACACTGAA.

The table lists this clone with many counts. The read halts 3 residues ahead of the CDR3 end, with the missing end drawn from the germline J gene. The gene calls are TRBV2 and TRBJ2-7; TRBD2 matches at 7 bases. Germline trimming cut 6 bases from V and 3 bases from J; bases unmatched to any gene: 11. The germline V gene encodes CDR1 SNHLY and CDR2 FYNNEI. The CDR3 covers 15 residues. The CDR3 sequence is CASRAGLYTNYEQYF. The CDR3 bases that were read are TGTGCCAGCAGAGCGGGACTTTATACTAACTACGAG. Filled out from reference TRBV2 and TRBJ2-7, the complete variable domain reads EPEVTQTPSHQVTQMGQEVILRCVPISNHLYFYWYRQILGQKVEFLVSFYNNEISEKSEIFDDQFSVERPDGSNFTLKIRSTKLEDSAMYFCASRAGLYTNYEQYFGPGTRLTVT.

This clone was seen many times. The read terminates 3 residues before the CDR3 end, so the remaining end is supplied by the germline J gene. This chain joins TRBV7-9 and TRBJ1-2; no firm D call. Trimming cost V 4 bases and J 5 bases, with 11 bases left between them. CDR1 SEHNR and CDR2 FQNEAQ come from the germline V gene (reference sequence). The length of the CDR3 is 13 residues. The DNA read from the CDR3 is TGTGCCAGCAGCTCACAGATTTCTTATGGC. It encodes CASSSQISYG. The full CDR3 reads CASSSQISYGYTF.

This clone was seen many times. The read ends 3 residues early relative to the CDR3; the germline J gene fills the gap. The V call is TRBV11-2, the J call TRBJ2-1; D is possibly TRBD1 (6 bases). Germline assignment: CDR1 SGHAT and CDR2 FQNNGV. The CDR3 has 15 amino acids. Trimming took 0 bases from V and 7 from J, leaving 13 bases between them. The CDR3 region is CASSLEQGAYNEQFF. The CDR3 DNA, read in part, is TGTGCCAGCAGCTTAGAACAGGGAGCGTATAATGAG.

This clone was picked up many times. The read ends 3 residues early relative to the CDR3; the germline J gene fills the gap. The chain joins TRBV18 to TRBJ2-5, with a possible D match to TRBD1 (6 bases). The CDR3 loop spans 13 amino acids. Germline lookup yields CDR1 KGHSH and CDR2 LQKENI. V was cut by 3 bases and J by 4 bases, with 9 bases left in between. The CDR3 DNA, read in part, is TGTGCCAGCTCACCTGGGGGCGTAGAGACC. It translates to CASSPGGVET. The whole CDR3 reads CASSPGGVETQYF.

Many counts were recorded for this clone. The read terminates 3 residues before the CDR3 end, so the remaining end is supplied by the germline J gene. V and J are TRBV6-1 and TRBJ1-4, with 7 bases matching TRBD1. With V trimmed by 1 base and J by 8 bases, 10 bases remained unmatched. Germline V gene data show CDR1 as MNHNS and CDR2 as SASEGT. The CDR3 totals 16 residues. The CDR3 bases that were read are TGTGCCAGCAGTGAAGTTTTAACAGGGGTGGAAGAAAAA. Translating gives CASSEVLTGVEEK. The entire CDR3 reads CASSEVLTGVEEKLFF.

This clone was picked up many times. The read halts 3 residues ahead of the CDR3 end, with the missing end drawn from the germline J gene. V gene TRBV20-1 combines with J gene TRBJ2-1, with 7 bases aligning to TRBD2. The V and J ends lost 0 bases and 8 bases, in that order; junction bases with no gene match: 10. The CDR3 loop spans 15 amino acids. Germline CDR1 reads DFQATT; CDR2 reads SNEGSKA (reference sequence). The CDR3 DNA, read in part, is TGCAGTGCTAGAGATCTGGCGGGAGTCAGCGATGAG. As protein: CSARDLAGVSDE. The full-length CDR3 reads as CSARDLAGVSDEQFF.

This clone was seen repeatedly, ten times or more. CDR3 bases read: TGTGCCACCGGAGACGGGGGCAATCAGCCC. As protein: CATGDGGNQP. The whole CDR3 sequence reads CATGDGGNQPQHF. The chain combines TRBV7-9 with TRBJ1-5; unclear D gene. From the germline J gene comes the end of the CDR3, since the read stops 3 residues before it. Trimming pared 10 bases from V and 2 bases from J, leaving 12 bases between. The length of the CDR3 is 13 residues. The germline gives CDR1 SEHNR, CDR2 FQNEAQ (reference sequence).

This clone was seen many times. The CDR3 end is not reached by the read, which stops 3 residues before it; the germline J gene fills it in. The chain is built from TRBV7-6 and TRBJ2-3; 11 nucleotides line up with TRBD1. The CDR3 length is 16 residues. Germline V gene lookup returns CDR1 SGHVS and CDR2 FNYEAQ. V lost 3 bases and J lost 4; bases outside the gene matches: 6. The part of the CDR3 DNA that was read is TGTGCCAGCAGCTTGATGGGACAGGGGGGATCAGATACG. Its translation is CASSLMGQGGSDT. In full, the CDR3 reads CASSLMGQGGSDTQYF.

This clone was seen many times. The CDR3 end is not reached by the read, which stops 3 residues before it; the germline J gene fills it in. This chain uses TRBV20-1 with TRBJ1-3; D is unresolved. V shed 1 base and J shed 4 bases, with 5 bases lying between them. Germline V gives CDR1 DFQATT, CDR2 SNEGSKA (reference sequence). This CDR3 has 12 residues. CDR3: CSARVSGNTIYF. CDR3 DNA (partial): TGCAGTGCTAGAGTTTCAGGAAACACC.

This clone was detected ten times or more. The sequenced fragment ends 3 residues before the CDR3 boundary, so the rest is inferred from the germline J gene. This chain connects TRBV5-1 to TRBJ2-1; TRBD2 agrees at 7 bases. V was clipped by 2 bases and J by 5 bases; unmatched bases: 4. CDR3 length equals 14 residues. The germline V gene encodes CDR1 SGHRS and CDR2 YFSETQ. Here the CDR3 reads CASSLRGVDNEQFF. The CDR3 DNA, read in part, is TGCGCCAGCAGCTTACGGGGGGTGGACAATGAG. The variable domain in full, with the rest retrieved from reference TRBV5-1 and TRBJ2-1, is KAGVTQTPRYLIKTRGQQVTLSCSPISGHRSVSWYQQTPGQGLQFLFEYFSETQRNKGNFPGRFSGRQFSNSRSEMNVSTLELGDSALYLCASSLRGVDNEQFFGPGTRLTVL.

In its sample, this clone was seen many times. The read finishes 3 residues shy of the CDR3 end, and the germline J gene is used to complete it. The chain uses TRBV19 and TRBJ2-6, with a possible D match to TRBD2 (5 bases). Germline V CDR1 and CDR2: LNHDA, SQIVND (reference sequence). The CDR3 runs to 17 residues. V dropped 7 bases and J dropped 1 base, with 17 bases sitting between them. CDR3 bases read: TGTGCCAGTATACCAGAGGGCGGGCCTTCTGGGGCCAACGTC. Its translation: CASIPEGGPSGANV. The whole CDR3 protein is CASIPEGGPSGANVLTF.

This clone was counted only a few times. Sequencing ends 3 residues short of the CDR3 end; the germline J gene provides the rest. The chain joins TRBV5-1 to TRBJ1-2; D perhaps matches TRBD1 (5 bases). The CDR3 length is 15 residues. Germline CDR1 and CDR2: SGHRS and YFSETQ. The DNA read from the CDR3 is TGCGCCAGCAGCAACCGGGCAGGGAGGGTTATCGGC. Encoded protein: CASSNRAGRVIG. The whole CDR3 sequence is CASSNRAGRVIGYTF.

This clone was observed at least ten times. The read comes to an end 3 residues before the CDR3 does, leaving the germline J gene to fill in the end. The chain joins TRBV2 to TRBJ2-7; D unresolved. The CDR3 consists of 10 residues. Germline V gene sequence: CDR1 SNHLY, CDR2 FYNNEI. V was shortened by 11 bases and J by 1 base, with 6 bases between the two germline ends. CDR3 bases read: TGTGCCGCAGGTTCCTACGAG. Amino acid sequence: CAAGSYE. The full CDR3 protein is CAAGSYEQYF.

This clone was found many times. The read finishes 3 residues shy of the CDR3 end, and the germline J gene is used to complete it. This sample also contains other DNA sequences that code for the same CDR3. This chain uses TRBV6-1 with TRBJ1-1, with TRBD1 identical over 9 bases. Germline values: CDR1 MNHNS, CDR2 SASEGT. V lost 1 base and J lost 7; bases outside the gene matches: 13. This CDR3 is 17 amino acids long. The DNA read from the CDR3 is TGTGCCAGCAGTGAAGGTCCCGTGGAGGGACAGGGACGTGAA. Its translation is CASSEGPVEGQGRE. The whole CDR3 region reads CASSEGPVEGQGREAFF.

This clone was found many times. The read finishes 3 residues shy of the CDR3 end, and the germline J gene is used to complete it. The chain links TRBV7-9 to TRBJ1-1; TRBD1 agrees at 7 bases. Germline V gene sequence: CDR1 SEHNR, CDR2 FQNEAQ (reference sequence). The CDR3 has 13 amino acids. The CDR3 spells CASSPTTGTEAFF. The covered CDR3 bases are TGTGCCAGCAGCCCCACGACAGGGACCGAA.

This clone was recorded at least ten times. The read falls 3 residues short of the CDR3 end, and the missing part is taken from the germline J gene. This chain links TRBV19 with TRBJ2-1; TRBD2 agrees at 11 bases. Germline lookup yields CDR1 LNHDA and CDR2 SQIVND (reference sequence). The V segment lost 2 bases and the J segment 5 bases; nucleotides outside the gene matches: 8. The CDR3 runs to 17 residues. The covered CDR3 bases are TGTGCCAGTAGTATATTCCCTAGCGGGGGGACCAACAATGAG. It translates to CASSIFPSGGTNNE. In full, the CDR3 reads CASSIFPSGGTNNEQFF.

This clone was counted at least ten times. The CDR3 end lies 3 residues beyond the end of the read and is filled in from the germline J gene. This chain uses TRBV20-1 with TRBJ2-3; 12 nucleotides match TRBD2. V lost 0 bases to trimming and J lost 5 bases; unmatched junction nucleotides: 18. The germline gives CDR1 DFQATT, CDR2 SNEGSKA (reference sequence). CDR3 length equals 20 residues. CDR3 bases read: TGCAGTGCTAGAGACTTAGGCACTAGCGGGAGGAAAATCCGGGGAGATACG. Translating it yields CSARDLGTSGRKIRGDT. The whole CDR3 reads CSARDLGTSGRKIRGDTQYF.